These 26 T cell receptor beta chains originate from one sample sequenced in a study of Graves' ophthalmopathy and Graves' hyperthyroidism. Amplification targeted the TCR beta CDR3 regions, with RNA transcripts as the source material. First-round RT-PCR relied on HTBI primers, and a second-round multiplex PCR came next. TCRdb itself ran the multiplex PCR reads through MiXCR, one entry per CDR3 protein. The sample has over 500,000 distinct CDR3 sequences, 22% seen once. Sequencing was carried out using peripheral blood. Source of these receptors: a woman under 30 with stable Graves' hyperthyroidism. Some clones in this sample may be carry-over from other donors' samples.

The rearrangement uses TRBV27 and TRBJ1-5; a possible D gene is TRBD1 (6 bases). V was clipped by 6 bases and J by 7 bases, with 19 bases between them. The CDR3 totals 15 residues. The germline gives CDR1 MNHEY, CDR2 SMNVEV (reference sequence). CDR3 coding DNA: TGTGCCAGCAGCCCCGGGACATTTGGAGGGCAGCCCCAGCATTTT. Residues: CASSPGTFGGQPQHF.

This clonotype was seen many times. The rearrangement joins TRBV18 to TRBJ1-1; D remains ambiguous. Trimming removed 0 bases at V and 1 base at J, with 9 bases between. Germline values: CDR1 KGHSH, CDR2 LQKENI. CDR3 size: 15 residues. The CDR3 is CASSPPDLPNTEAFF. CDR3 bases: TGTGCCAGCTCACCACCGGACTTACCGAACACTGAAGCTTTCTTT.

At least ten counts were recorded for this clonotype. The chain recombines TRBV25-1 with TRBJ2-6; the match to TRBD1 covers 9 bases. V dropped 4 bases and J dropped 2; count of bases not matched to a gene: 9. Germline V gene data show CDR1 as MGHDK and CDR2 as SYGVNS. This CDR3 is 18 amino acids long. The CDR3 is CASSARQGVRAGANVLTF. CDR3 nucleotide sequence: TGTGCCAGCAGTGCCCGACAGGGGGTTCGCGCTGGGGCCAACGTCCTGACTTTC.

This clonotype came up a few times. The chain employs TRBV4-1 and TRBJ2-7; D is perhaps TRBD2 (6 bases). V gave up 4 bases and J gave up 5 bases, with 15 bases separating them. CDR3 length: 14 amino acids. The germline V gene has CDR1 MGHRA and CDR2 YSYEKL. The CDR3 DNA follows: TGCGCCAGCAGCCTAGGGGACTGGGGCAACGAGCAGTACTTC. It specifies CASSLGDWGNEQYF.

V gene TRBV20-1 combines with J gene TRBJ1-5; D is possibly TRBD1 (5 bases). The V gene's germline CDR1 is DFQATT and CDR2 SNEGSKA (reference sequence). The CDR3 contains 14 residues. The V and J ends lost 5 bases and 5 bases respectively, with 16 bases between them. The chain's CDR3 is CSAGGDTADQPQHF. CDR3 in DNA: TGCAGTGCTGGGGGTGATACAGCCGATCAGCCCCAGCATTTT.

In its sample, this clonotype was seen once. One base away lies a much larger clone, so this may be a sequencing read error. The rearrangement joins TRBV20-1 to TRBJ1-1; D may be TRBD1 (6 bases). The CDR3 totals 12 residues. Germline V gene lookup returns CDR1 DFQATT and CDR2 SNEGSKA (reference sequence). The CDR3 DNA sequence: TGCGGACCCGGACAGAGGGACACTGTAGCTTTCTTT. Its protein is CGPGQRDTVAFF.

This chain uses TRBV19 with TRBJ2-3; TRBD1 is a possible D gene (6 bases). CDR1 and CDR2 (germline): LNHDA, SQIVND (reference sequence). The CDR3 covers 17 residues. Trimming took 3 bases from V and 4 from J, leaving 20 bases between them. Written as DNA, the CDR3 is TGTGCCAGTAGTATGGATCGGGCAGGGACAATTCCAGATACGCAGTATTTT. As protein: CASSMDRAGTIPDTQYF.

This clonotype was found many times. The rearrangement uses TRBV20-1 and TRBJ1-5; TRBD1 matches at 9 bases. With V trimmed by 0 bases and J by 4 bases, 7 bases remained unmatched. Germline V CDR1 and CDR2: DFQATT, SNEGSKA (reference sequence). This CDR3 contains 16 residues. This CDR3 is CSARDSQQGANQPQHF. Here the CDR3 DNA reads TGCAGTGCTAGAGATTCCCAACAGGGGGCTAATCAGCCCCAGCATTTT.

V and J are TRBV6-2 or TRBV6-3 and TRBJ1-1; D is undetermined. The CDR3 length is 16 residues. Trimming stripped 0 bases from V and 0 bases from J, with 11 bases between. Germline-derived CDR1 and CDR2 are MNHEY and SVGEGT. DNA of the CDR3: TGTGCCAGCAGTTACTCGAAAGGGAGGCTGAACACTGAAGCTTTCTTT. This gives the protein CASSYSKGRLNTEAFF.

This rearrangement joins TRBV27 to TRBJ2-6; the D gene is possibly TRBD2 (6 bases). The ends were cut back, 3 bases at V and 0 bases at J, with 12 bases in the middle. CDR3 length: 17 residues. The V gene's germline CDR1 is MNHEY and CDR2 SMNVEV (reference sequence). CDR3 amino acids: CASSFGGLGSGANVLTF. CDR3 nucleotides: TGTGCCAGCAGTTTCGGGGGATTGGGCTCTGGGGCCAACGTCCTGACTTTC.

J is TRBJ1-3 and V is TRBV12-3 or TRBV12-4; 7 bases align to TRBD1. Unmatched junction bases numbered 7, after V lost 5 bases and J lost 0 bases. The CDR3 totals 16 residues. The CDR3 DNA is TGTGCCAGCAGTATAAACAGGGGCGACTCTGGAAACACCATATATTTT. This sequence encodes CASSINRGDSGNTIYF.

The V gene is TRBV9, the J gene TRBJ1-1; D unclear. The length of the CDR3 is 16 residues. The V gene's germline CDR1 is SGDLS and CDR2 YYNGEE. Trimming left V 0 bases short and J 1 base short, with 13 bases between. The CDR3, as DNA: TGTGCCAGCAGCGTAGAGGGCAGGATGGGGAACACTGAAGCTTTCTTT. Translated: CASSVEGRMGNTEAFF. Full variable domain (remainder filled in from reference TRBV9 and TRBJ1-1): DSGVTQTPKHLITATGQRVTLRCSPRSGDLSVYWYQQSLDQGLQFLIQYYNGEERAKGNILERFSAQQFPDLHSELNLSSLELGDSALYFCASSVEGRMGNTEAFFGQGTRLTVV.

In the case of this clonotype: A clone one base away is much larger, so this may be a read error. CDR3 DNA sequence: TGTGCCAGCAGCTTGGAGGGGATCAGTGGCTACAGCTTC. Protein: CASSLEGISGYSF. The chain joins TRBV7-2 to TRBJ1-2; D is possibly TRBD1 (5 bases). Per germline, CDR1 SGHTA and CDR2 FQGNSA. The CDR3 spans 13 residues.

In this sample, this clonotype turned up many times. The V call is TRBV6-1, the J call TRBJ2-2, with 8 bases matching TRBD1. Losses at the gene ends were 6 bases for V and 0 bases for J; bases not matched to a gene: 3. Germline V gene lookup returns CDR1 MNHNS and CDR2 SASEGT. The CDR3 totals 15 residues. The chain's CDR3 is CASRRTGSNTGELFF. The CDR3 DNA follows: TGTGCCAGCAGACGGACAGGGTCGAACACCGGGGAGCTGTTTTTT.

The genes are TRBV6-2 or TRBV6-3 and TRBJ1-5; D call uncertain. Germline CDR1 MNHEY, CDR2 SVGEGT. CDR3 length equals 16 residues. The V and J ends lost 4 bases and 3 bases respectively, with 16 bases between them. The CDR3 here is CASSLWWREINQPQHF. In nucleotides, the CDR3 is TGTGCCAGCAGTTTATGGTGGAGGGAGATCAATCAGCCCCAGCATTTT.

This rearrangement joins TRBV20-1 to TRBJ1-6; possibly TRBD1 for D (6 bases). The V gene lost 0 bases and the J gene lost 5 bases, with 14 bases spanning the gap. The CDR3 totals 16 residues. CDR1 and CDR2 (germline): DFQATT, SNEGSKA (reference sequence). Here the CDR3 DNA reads TGCAGTGCTAGAGATGTGCCCCGGGACAATAATTCACCCCTCCACTTT. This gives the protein CSARDVPRDNNSPLHF.

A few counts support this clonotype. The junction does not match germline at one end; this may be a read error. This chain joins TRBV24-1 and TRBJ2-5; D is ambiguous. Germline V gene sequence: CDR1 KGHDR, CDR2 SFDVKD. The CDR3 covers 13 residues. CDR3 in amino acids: CVTSDRYQETRYF. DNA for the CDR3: TGTGTCACCAGTGATCGGTACCAAGAGACCCGGTACTTC.

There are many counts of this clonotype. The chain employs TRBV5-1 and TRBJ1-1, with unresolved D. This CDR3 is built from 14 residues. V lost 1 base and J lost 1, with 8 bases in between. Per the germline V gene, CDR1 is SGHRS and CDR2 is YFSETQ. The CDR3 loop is CASSLILQNTEAFF. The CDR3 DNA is TGCGCCAGCAGCTTGATACTCCAGAACACTGAAGCTTTCTTT.

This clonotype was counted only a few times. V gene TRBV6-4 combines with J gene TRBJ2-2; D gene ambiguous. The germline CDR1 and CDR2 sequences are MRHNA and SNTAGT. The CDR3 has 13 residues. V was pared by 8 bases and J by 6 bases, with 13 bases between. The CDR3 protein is CASSPSESGELFF. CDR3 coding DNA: TGTGCCAGCTCGCCGTCCGAGTCCGGGGAGCTGTTTTTT.

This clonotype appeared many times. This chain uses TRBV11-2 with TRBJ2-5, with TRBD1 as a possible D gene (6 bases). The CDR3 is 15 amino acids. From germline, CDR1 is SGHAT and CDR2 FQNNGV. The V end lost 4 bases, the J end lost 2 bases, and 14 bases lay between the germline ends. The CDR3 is CASSWAQGNQETQYF. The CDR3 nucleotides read TGTGCCAGCAGCTGGGCTCAGGGGAATCAAGAGACCCAGTACTTC.

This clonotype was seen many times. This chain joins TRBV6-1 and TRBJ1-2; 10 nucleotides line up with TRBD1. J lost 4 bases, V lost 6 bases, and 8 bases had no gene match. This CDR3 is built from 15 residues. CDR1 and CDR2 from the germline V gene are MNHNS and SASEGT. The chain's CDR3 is CASRGDRGGSYGYTF. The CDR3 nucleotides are TGTGCCAGCAGAGGGGACAGGGGAGGGAGCTATGGCTACACCTTC.

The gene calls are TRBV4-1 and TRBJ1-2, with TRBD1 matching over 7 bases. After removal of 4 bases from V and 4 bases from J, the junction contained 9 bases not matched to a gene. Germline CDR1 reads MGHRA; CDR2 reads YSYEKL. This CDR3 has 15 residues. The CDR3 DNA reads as TGCGCCAGCAGCCCCGAACCGGGACAGCCCTATGGCTACACCTTC. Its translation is CASSPEPGQPYGYTF.

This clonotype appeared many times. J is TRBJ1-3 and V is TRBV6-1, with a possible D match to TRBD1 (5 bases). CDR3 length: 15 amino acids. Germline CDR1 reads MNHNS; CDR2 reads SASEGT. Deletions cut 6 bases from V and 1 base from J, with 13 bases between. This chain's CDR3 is CASSRTGTSGNTIYF. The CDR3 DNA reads TGTGCCAGCAGCAGGACCGGGACGTCTGGAAACACCATATATTTT.

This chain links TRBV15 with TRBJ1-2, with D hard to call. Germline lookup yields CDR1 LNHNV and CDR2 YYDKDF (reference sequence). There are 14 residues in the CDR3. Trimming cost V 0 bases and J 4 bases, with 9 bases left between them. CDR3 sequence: CATSRERHSYGYTF. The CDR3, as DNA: TGTGCCACCAGCAGAGAAAGACATTCCTATGGCTACACCTTC.

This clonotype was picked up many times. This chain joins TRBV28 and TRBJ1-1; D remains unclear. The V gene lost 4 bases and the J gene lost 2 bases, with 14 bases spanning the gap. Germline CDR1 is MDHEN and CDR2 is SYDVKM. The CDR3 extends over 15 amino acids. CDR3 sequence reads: CASSSAGRHNTEAFF. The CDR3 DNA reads TGTGCCAGCAGTTCCGCCGGACGGCACAACACTGAAGCTTTCTTT.

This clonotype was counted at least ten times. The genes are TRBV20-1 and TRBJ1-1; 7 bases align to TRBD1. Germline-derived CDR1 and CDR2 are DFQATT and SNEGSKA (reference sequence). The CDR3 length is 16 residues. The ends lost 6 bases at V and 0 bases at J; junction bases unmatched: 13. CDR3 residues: CSAGGQKFFLNTEAFF. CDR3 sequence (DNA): TGCAGTGCGGGGGGACAGAAATTCTTCTTGAACACTGAAGCTTTCTTT.